Below are 24 T cell receptor beta chains sequenced from a single sample in a study of cytomegalovirus exposure and HLA in healthy donors. Assay: immunoSEQ multiplex PCR; the TCRdb copy retains only in-frame clones and omits some. The repertoire has around 140,000 clones, around 84% of them found once; the top ten carry approximately 8.7%. The sample taken for sequencing was PBMCs. The receptors stem from a man aged 18 to 30 in good health and CMV-seropositive.

The CDR3 DNA sequence: TGTGCCAGCAGCTTGATCGCGGGAGGGACAGATACGCAGTATTTT. As protein: CASSLIAGGTDTQYF. V and J are TRBV5-6 and TRBJ2-3; 9 bases fit TRBD2. The CDR3 extends over 15 amino acids. Looked up from germline, CDR1 is SGHDT and CDR2 is YYEEEE. Unmatched junction bases numbered 3, after V lost 1 base and J lost 3 bases.

A note on this clone: A much bigger clone sits one base away, suggesting this may be a read error. Other DNA variants within this sample encode the same CDR3. The V call is TRBV6-1, the J call TRBJ1-2; D might be TRBD1 (5 bases). Trimming stripped 3 bases from V and 5 bases from J, with 7 bases between. Germline V CDR1 and CDR2: MNHNS, SASEGT. This CDR3 is built from 12 residues. The CDR3 region has the DNA TGTGCCAGCAGTGAGCAGGGTTATGGCTACACCTTC. Its translation: CASSEQGYGYTF.

Written as DNA, the CDR3 is TGTGCCAGCAGTTATGATAGGGGAGAGACCCAGTACTTC. It specifies CASSYDRGETQYF. This sequence joins TRBV6-5 and TRBJ2-5; possible D gene TRBD1, 5 bases. The CDR3 spans 13 residues. Germline-derived CDR1 and CDR2 are MNHEY and SVGAGI. Deletions cut 3 bases from V and 4 bases from J, with 9 bases between.

The chain joins TRBV30 to TRBJ2-7, with 8 bases matching TRBD2. From germline, CDR1 is GTSNPN and CDR2 SVGIG (reference sequence). J gave up 1 base and V 2 bases, and 7 bases lay outside the gene matches. This CDR3 has 15 amino acids. The DNA for the CDR3 is TGTGCCTGGAGTCTACCCGGGACTAGGTCCTACGAGCAGTACTTC. Translated: CAWSLPGTRSYEQYF.

This chain joins TRBV7-5 and TRBJ2-5; TRBD2, as called in the table, went unchecked against the DNA. TRBV7-5 counts as a pseudogene. The CDR3 runs to 19 residues. This CDR3 reads CVRSSAKGLRGRYLKTQYF. The CDR3 DNA is TGTGTCAGAAGCTCCGCCAAGGGCCTCCGCGGGAGGTATCTGAAGACCCAGTACTTC.

V is TRBV5-1 and J is TRBJ2-7; 9 nucleotides line up with TRBD1. Per the germline V gene, CDR1 is SGHRS and CDR2 is YFSETQ. V was pared by 2 bases and J by 2 bases, with 2 bases of the junction left unmatched. There are 14 residues in the CDR3. DNA for the CDR3: TGCGCCAGCAGCTTCGGGACAGGGCCCTACGAGCAGTACTTC. Translated: CASSFGTGPYEQYF.

This clone has a single count. This chain links TRBV2 with TRBJ1-1; TRBD1 is a possible D gene (6 bases). This CDR3 has 15 residues. Germline CDR1 SNHLY, CDR2 FYNNEI. Between the trimmed V and J ends, which lost 2 bases and 10 bases, there was a span of 20 bases. The CDR3 region has the DNA TGTGCCAGCAGTGAAAGGTGGACAGTTGGTCGTCGAGCTTTCTTT. Its protein is CASSERWTVGRRAFF. Full variable domain (missing parts from reference TRBV2 and TRBJ1-1): EPEVTQTPSHQVTQMGQEVILRCVPISNHLYFYWYRQILGQKVEFLVSFYNNEISEKSEIFDDQFSVERPDGSNFTLKIRSTKLEDSAMYFCASSERWTVGRRAFFGQGTRLTVV.

This rearrangement joins TRBV6-6 to TRBJ1-2, with D unclear. The V end was cut by 7 bases, the J end by 2 bases, with 14 bases between. This CDR3 has 14 amino acids. Germline loops: CDR1 MNHNY, CDR2 SVGAGI (reference sequence). In nucleotides, the CDR3 is TGTGCCAGCACCCCCGACTGGAAAAACTATGGCTACACCTTC. Encoded protein: CASTPDWKNYGYTF.

V is TRBV10-2 and J is TRBJ1-5; D perhaps matches TRBD1 (6 bases). Germline values: CDR1 WSHSY, CDR2 SAAADI. The CDR3 extends over 13 amino acids. Trimming removed 9 bases at V and 1 base at J, with 10 bases between. The CDR3 loop reads CASSQGSNQPQHF. The CDR3 nucleotides are TGCGCCAGTAGCCAGGGGAGCAATCAGCCCCAGCATTTT.

This chain connects TRBV4-1 to TRBJ2-1; TRBD1 matches at 11 bases. CDR1 and CDR2 from the germline V gene are MGHRA and YSYEKL. This CDR3 spans 17 amino acids. After removal of 4 bases from V and 6 bases from J, the junction contained 11 bases not matched to a gene. The CDR3 protein is CASSPKKKDRGPNEQFF. CDR3 sequence (DNA): TGCGCCAGCAGCCCCAAGAAGAAGGACAGGGGGCCCAATGAGCAGTTCTTC.

The chain joins TRBV18 to TRBJ1-4, with D perhaps TRBD1 (6 bases). Germline V gene sequence: CDR1 KGHSH, CDR2 LQKENI. Trimming took 1 base from V and 6 from J, leaving 6 bases between them. The CDR3 spans 13 residues. The DNA for the CDR3 is TGTGCCAGCTCACCACAGGGGGATGAAAAACTGTTTTTT. The encoded protein is CASSPQGDEKLFF.

This clone appeared once. CDR3 nucleotide sequence: TGTGCCAGCAGCCGAAGGGCGGGGGCTGGGGGAGAGACCCAGTACTTC. Amino acids: CASSRRAGAGGETQYF. The V and J genes are TRBV5-6 and TRBJ2-5, with D possibly TRBD2 on 7 matching bases. Germline CDR1 is SGHDT and CDR2 is YYEEEE. This CDR3 comprises 16 residues. Trimming shortened V by 4 bases and J by 4 bases, and 20 bases separated the two germline ends.

This chain uses TRBV5-1 with TRBJ2-1; D is perhaps TRBD2 (6 bases). The CDR3 covers 15 residues. The V end lost 4 bases, the J end lost 4 bases, and 15 bases lay between the germline ends. Per germline, CDR1 SGHRS and CDR2 YFSETQ. The CDR3 DNA reads TGCGCCAGCAGCCTGGGAGGACTAACGTACAATGAGCAGTTCTTC. Protein: CASSLGGLTYNEQFF.

The count of this clone is one. This chain joins TRBV5-6 and TRBJ1-2, with unresolved D. In germline, CDR1 is SGHDT, CDR2 YYEEEE. V shed 1 base and J shed 7 bases, with 17 bases lying between them. The CDR3 sequence is 15 residues long. The CDR3, as DNA: TGTGCCAGCAGCTTGATCGCCGGGTCGTCTAGTGGCTACACCTTC. Translated, it gives CASSLIAGSSSGYTF.

The V call is TRBV5-4, the J call TRBJ2-5, with 9 positions matching TRBD1. The V segment lost 3 bases and the J segment 4 bases; nucleotides outside the gene matches: 7. The CDR3 sequence is 15 residues long. Germline V gives CDR1 SGHNT, CDR2 YYREEE (reference sequence). The CDR3 spells CASSSRTGDGETQYF. Written as DNA, the CDR3 is TGTGCCAGCAGCTCAAGGACAGGGGATGGAGAGACCCAGTACTTC.

The J gene is TRBJ2-7, the V gene TRBV28; 8 positions agree with TRBD1. The CDR3 contains 15 residues. The V gene end was trimmed by 4 bases and the J gene end by 3 bases; junction bases not matched to a gene: 8. Germline V CDR1 and CDR2: MDHEN, SYDVKM. The CDR3 nucleotides are TGTGCCAGCAGTTCCCCCGGACAGGGATTCTACGAGCAGTACTTC. Its translation is CASSSPGQGFYEQYF.

The J gene is TRBJ2-1, the V gene TRBV7-9; 9 bases fit TRBD2. J lost 2 bases, V lost 4 bases, and 6 bases had no gene match. CDR1 and CDR2 (germline): SEHNR, FQNEAQ (reference sequence). There are 16 residues in the CDR3. As DNA, the CDR3 is TGTGCCAGCAGCTCGGCGGCTAGCGGGACCTACAATGAGCAGTTCTTC. The encoded protein is CASSSAASGTYNEQFF.

This sequence joins TRBV13 and TRBJ2-7; 11 nucleotides agree with TRBD1. The CDR3 is 14 amino acids. The trim removed 5 bases at V and 4 bases at J, leaving 4 bases unmatched. CDR1 is PRHDT and CDR2 is FYEKMQ in the germline V gene (reference sequence). The CDR3 DNA follows: TGTGCCAGCAGCGGCGGACAGGGGGCTTACGAGCAGTACTTC. This encodes CASSGGQGAYEQYF.

The CDR3 nucleotides read TGTGCCAGCAGGGTGTCAGGGGGAAGCAATCAGCCCCAGCATTTT. This encodes CASRVSGGSNQPQHF. The chain has TRBV2 and TRBJ1-5; TRBD1 matches 7 bases. Germline CDR1 reads SNHLY; CDR2 reads FYNNEI. CDR3 length equals 15 residues. V was clipped by 6 bases and J by 1 base; unmatched bases: 6.

This CDR3 is CASSPVGISGNTIYF. As DNA, the CDR3 is TGTGCCAGCAGTCCCGTCGGGATCTCTGGAAACACCATATATTTT. The rearrangement joins TRBV6-5 to TRBJ1-3; D is undetermined. The CDR3 contains 15 residues. V lost 5 bases to trimming and J lost 0 bases, with 11 bases between them. Germline V gene sequence: CDR1 MNHEY, CDR2 SVGAGI.

This clone has only one observation. The chain joins TRBV12-5 to TRBJ2-7, with 13 bases lining up with TRBD2. After removal of 0 bases from V and 2 bases from J, the junction contained 4 bases not matched to a gene. This CDR3 comprises 17 residues. Germline V gene data show CDR1 as LGHNT and CDR2 as FRNRAP. The CDR3 sequence: CASGLVLGLAGPYEQYF. For the CDR3, the DNA is TGTGCTAGTGGTTTGGTACTGGGACTAGCGGGGCCCTACGAGCAGTACTTC.

J is TRBJ2-7 and V is TRBV20-1; D gene uncertain. The V gene lost 4 bases and the J gene lost 3 bases, with 7 bases spanning the gap. The CDR3 is made up of 11 amino acids. Germline CDR1 DFQATT, CDR2 SNEGSKA (reference sequence). The CDR3 sequence is CSANKIYEQYF. The CDR3 DNA sequence: TGCAGTGCTAACAAGATCTACGAGCAGTACTTC.

This chain joins TRBV19 and TRBJ2-7; 11 bases are shared with TRBD1. The V and J ends lost 5 bases and 7 bases, in that order; junction bases with no gene match: 10. The CDR3 has 15 amino acids. Per germline, CDR1 LNHDA and CDR2 SQIVND (reference sequence). This chain's CDR3 is CASSPGQGASREQYF. The CDR3 DNA is TGTGCCAGTAGTCCTGGACAGGGGGCTTCGAGAGAGCAGTACTTC.

This chain connects TRBV2 to TRBJ2-5; D perhaps matches TRBD2 (5 bases). Germline V gene sequence: CDR1 SNHLY, CDR2 FYNNEI. With 11 bases removed from V and 9 bases from J, the gap between germline ends came to 16 bases. The CDR3 runs to 11 residues. For the CDR3, the DNA is TGTGCCGTCAACCGGGGTTGGGCCCAGTACTTC. As protein: CAVNRGWAQYF.